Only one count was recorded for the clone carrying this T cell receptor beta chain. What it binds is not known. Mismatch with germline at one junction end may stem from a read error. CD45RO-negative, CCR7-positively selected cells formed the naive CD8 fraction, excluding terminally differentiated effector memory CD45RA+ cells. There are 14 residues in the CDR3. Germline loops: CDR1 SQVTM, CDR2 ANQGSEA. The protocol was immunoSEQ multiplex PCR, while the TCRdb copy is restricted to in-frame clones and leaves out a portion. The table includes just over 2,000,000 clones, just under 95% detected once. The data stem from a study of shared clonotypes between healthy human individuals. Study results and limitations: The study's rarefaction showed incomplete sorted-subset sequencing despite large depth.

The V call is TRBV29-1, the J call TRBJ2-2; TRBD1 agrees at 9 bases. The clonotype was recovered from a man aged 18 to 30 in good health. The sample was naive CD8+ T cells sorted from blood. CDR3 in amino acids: CSAEQGANTGELFF. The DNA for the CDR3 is TGCAGCGCTGAACAGGGGGCTAACACCGGGGAGCTGTTTTTT.